This TCR beta chain was sequenced in a study of blood T cell repertoires in COVID-19. Data came from immunoSEQ multiplex PCR; TCRdb stores just in-frame clones and leaves some out. The sample has approximately 200,000 clones, roughly 85% seen once. J lost 0 bases, V lost 5 bases, and 4 bases had no gene match. This CDR3 contains 15 residues. CDR1 and CDR2 from the germline V gene are SGHTA and FQGNSA. Sequencing input: PBMCs or T cells enriched from blood (not recorded which). The chain recombines TRBV7-2 with TRBJ1-3, with 7 bases aligning to TRBD1. The sequence was obtained from a man in his forties who had recovered from COVID-19. CDR3 region: CASSIDRDSGNTIYF. The CDR3 coding sequence is TGTGCCAGCAGCATCGACAGGGACTCTGGAAACACCATATATTTT.